The 10 T cell receptor beta chains listed next were all sequenced from one sample in a study of blood T cell repertoires in COVID-19. Sequenced by immunoSEQ multiplex PCR; TCRdb stores in-frame clones only, minus some. The sample shows about 330,000 clones, around 90% of them seen only once. The sample was peripheral blood. The receptors were gathered from a man younger than 40 with COVID-19, enrolled during active disease.

The CDR3 sequence is CASSLIGRASDTQYF. The CDR3 nucleotides are TGTGCCAGCAGCTTGATCGGGAGGGCCTCAGATACGCAGTATTTT. J is TRBJ2-3 and V is TRBV5-4; the match to TRBD2 covers 8 bases. With 1 base clipped from V and 4 bases from J, the junction kept 5 bases outside the gene matches. The V gene's germline CDR1 is SGHNT and CDR2 YYREEE (reference sequence). This CDR3 is built from 15 residues.

This clone was recorded a few times. The chain recombines TRBV2 with TRBJ2-7, with a possible D match to TRBD2 (5 bases). This CDR3 region has 14 residues. Trimming cost V 2 bases and J 2 bases, with 10 bases left between them. CDR1 is SNHLY and CDR2 is FYNNEI in the germline V gene. CDR3: CASSERTQTYEQYF. DNA for the CDR3: TGTGCCAGCAGTGAAAGGACTCAAACCTACGAGCAGTACTTC.

This clone occurred many times. The chain is built from TRBV6-5 and TRBJ1-6, with D perhaps matching TRBD1 (5 bases). V dropped 6 bases and J dropped 7 bases, with 16 bases sitting between them. The germline V gene has CDR1 MNHEY and CDR2 SVGAGI. CDR3 length equals 15 residues. The CDR3 sequence: CASSFQVGGNSPLHF. The DNA for the CDR3 is TGTGCCAGCAGCTTTCAGGTCGGGGGGAATTCACCCCTCCACTTT.

The rearrangement joins TRBV5-4 to TRBJ2-2, with 8 nucleotides matching TRBD2. V shed 3 bases and J 6 bases; nucleotides not matched to a gene: 7. The CDR3 contains 15 residues. Per the germline V gene, CDR1 is SGHNT and CDR2 is YYREEE (reference sequence). The chain's CDR3 is CASSSLTSESGELFF. The CDR3 nucleotides read TGTGCCAGCAGCTCGTTGACTAGCGAGTCCGGGGAGCTGTTTTTT.

Worth noting for this clone: At the DNA level, this CDR3 is encoded by other sequences in the same sample as well. The V call is TRBV7-9, the J call TRBJ1-4; 10 bases match TRBD1. V was clipped by 4 bases and J by 7 bases; unmatched bases: 3. Germline loops: CDR1 SEHNR, CDR2 FQNEAQ (reference sequence). The CDR3 spans 14 residues. CDR3 nucleotide sequence: TGTGCCAGCAGCTCGGGACAGGGGCGTGAAAAACTGTTTTTT. Its translation: CASSSGQGREKLFF.

This chain connects TRBV27 to TRBJ2-3, with a weak D call TRBD1 (6 bases). Deletions cut 7 bases from V and 7 bases from J, with 24 bases between. In germline, CDR1 is MNHEY, CDR2 SMNVEV (reference sequence). The CDR3 contains 16 residues. The CDR3 region has the DNA TGTGCCAGCACCAGTCACTTACAGGGTTTTACGAATACGCAGTATTTT. As protein: CASTSHLQGFTNTQYF.

This clone was found once. The rearrangement links TRBV28 to TRBJ2-7, with 7 positions matching TRBD1. The J segment lost 4 bases and the V segment lost 8 bases, leaving 8 bases of the junction unmatched. CDR3 size: 13 residues. Germline CDR1 and CDR2: MDHEN and SYDVKM. The CDR3 sequence: CASSSAQGYEQYF. CDR3 nucleotides: TGTGCCAGCTCGAGCGCACAGGGGTACGAGCAGTACTTC.

The chain links TRBV7-2 to TRBJ2-2; 8 bases align to TRBD1. V lost 2 bases, J lost 7 bases, and 9 bases stayed unmatched. The CDR3 sequence is 16 residues long. Germline loops: CDR1 SGHTA, CDR2 FQGNSA. The DNA of the CDR3 is TGTGCCAGCAGCTTACAAGTCAGGGGGCAGAACGGGGAGCTGTTTTTT. Protein product: CASSLQVRGQNGELFF.

The chain joins TRBV10-3 to TRBJ1-6; D possibly corresponds to TRBD1 (5 bases). The CDR3 loop spans 13 amino acids. V was cut by 6 bases and J by 6 bases, with 9 bases left in between. Germline V gives CDR1 ENHRY, CDR2 SYGVKD. The CDR3 nucleotides are TGTGCCATCAGGCGGGACTTTAATTCACCCCTCCACTTT. This gives the protein CAIRRDFNSPLHF.

V gene TRBV12-5 combines with J gene TRBJ1-5; 8 nucleotides match TRBD1. With 2 bases clipped from V and 2 bases from J, the junction kept 11 bases outside the gene matches. The CDR3 runs to 18 residues. Germline V gene data show CDR1 as LGHNT and CDR2 as FRNRAP. CDR3 loop: CASGLSQDRGGGNQPQHF. The CDR3 nucleotides are TGTGCTAGTGGTTTGTCCCAAGACAGGGGAGGGGGCAATCAGCCCCAGCATTTT.